The rows below give T cell receptor beta chains drawn from one sample of a study of naive and memory T cell subsets. One entry per CDR3 protein results from TCRdb running MiXCR on the UMI-ligation and nested PCR reads. There are roughly 27,000 distinct CDR3 sequences in the sample; approximately 11% occur only once, and approximately 17% lies in the top ten. The material sequenced was effector memory CD4+ T cells from blood. The receptors were gathered from a human donor in good health. The CDR3 runs from the conserved cysteine through the conserved F or W. A D gene is named only where the DNA matches it firmly. The listing skips clone size in some rows; elsewhere it reads once, few, many or a size class.

CDR3nt	CDR3aa	abundance	v_gene	j_gene	d_gene
TGTGCCAGCAGCCCACCAAAGGTTGATGAGCAGTTCTTC	CASSPPKVDEQFF	.	TRBV7-8	TRBJ2-1	.
TGTGCCTGGGGACAGGGGGTTGGCAATGAGCAGTTCTTC	CAWGQGVGNEQFF	.	TRBV30	TRBJ2-1	TRBD1
TGTGCCAGCAGAAGAGACAGGGGGAACACCGGGGAGCTGTTTTTT	CASRRDRGNTGELFF	few	TRBV6-5	TRBJ2-2	TRBD1
TGTGCCAGCCAAAGGGGCGGGGGGGCCCCAGATACGCAGTATTTT	CASQRGGGAPDTQYF	few	TRBV6-2/TRBV6-3	TRBJ2-3	TRBD2
TGTGCCAGTAGTATGAGCAGGGCGGCCGGGGAGCTGTTTTTT	CASSMSRAAGELFF	.	TRBV19	TRBJ2-2	.
TGCAGCGTCCCTACGATCCCCGGGACAGGGCATTCCTACAATGAGCAGTTCTTC	CSVPTIPGTGHSYNEQFF	few	TRBV29-1	TRBJ2-1	TRBD1
TGTGCCAGCAGCTCATGGGGGAGTGTGGTTCGAACTCAAGAGACCCAGTACTTC	CASSSWGSVVRTQETQYF	few	TRBV7-8	TRBJ2-5	.
TGTGCCTGGAGTGTCCTGAGGGAAAAACTGTTTTTT	CAWSVLREKLFF	medium-sized	TRBV30	TRBJ1-4	.
TGCGCCAGCAGCTTGATTAGCGGGCGGGACGAGCAGTACTTC	CASSLISGRDEQYF	many	TRBV5-1	TRBJ2-7	TRBD2
TGTGCCAGTAGCCGCAAAGTCCAGGGATCTCGGGAGCAGTACTTC	CASSRKVQGSREQYF	.	TRBV19	TRBJ2-7	.
TGTGCCAGCAGCCGAGGGAGGGCTAGCGGGGCCTACGAGCAGTACTTC	CASSRGRASGAYEQYF	.	TRBV3-1	TRBJ2-7	TRBD2
TGTGCCAGTAGTGCCCAGGACCCTGGAAACACCATATATTTT	CASSAQDPGNTIYF	few	TRBV19	TRBJ1-3	.
TGTGCCAGCAGCTCCGGGACAGAGAATTCACCCCTCCACTTT	CASSSGTENSPLHF	many	TRBV7-2	TRBJ1-6	TRBD1
TGTGCCAGCAGCCCGCTATCGACAGGGGGTACTGGGTACGAGCAGTACTTC	CASSPLSTGGTGYEQYF	many	TRBV11-2	TRBJ2-7	TRBD1
TGCGCCAGCGGGAGACAGGGGCTGAGGGAGACCCAGTACTTC	CASGRQGLRETQYF	few	TRBV5-1	TRBJ2-5	TRBD1
TGTGCCAGCAGCCCCGGGCGGGGAAATGAGCAGTTCTTC	CASSPGRGNEQFF	many	TRBV7-2	TRBJ2-1	.
TGTGCCAGCAGCTTAGGGTACGCCATAAGCTCCTACAATGAGCAGTTCTTC	CASSLGYAISSYNEQFF	many	TRBV7-9	TRBJ2-1	.
TGCAGTGCTAGAGTCTCGGCTGACGGGGGAGCTTTCTTT	CSARVSADGGAFF	many	TRBV20-1	TRBJ1-1	.
TGTGCCAGCAGCTTGGTGGGGAGGGGTTCTGGGGCCAACGTCCTGACTTTC	CASSLVGRGSGANVLTF	few	TRBV7-2	TRBJ2-6	TRBD2
TGTGCCACCAGCAATAATCTCCACGGGGAGCTGTTTTTT	CATSNNLHGELFF	few	TRBV15	TRBJ2-2	.
TGTGCCAGCAGCCAGCCAGCCAATGAGCAGTTCTTC	CASSQPANEQFF	many	TRBV5-4	TRBJ2-1	.
TGTGCCAGCAGGGTTACTAGGGGGACATACAATGAGCAGTTCTTC	CASRVTRGTYNEQFF	few	TRBV27	TRBJ2-1	.
TGTGCCAGCAGTTTACGGAACCGGGACTATTCCTACAATGAGCAGTTCTTC	CASSLRNRDYSYNEQFF	few	TRBV27	TRBJ2-1	TRBD2
TGTGCTAGTGGTTTAGGAGGGTCCTACAATGAGCAGTTCTTC	CASGLGGSYNEQFF	many	TRBV12-5	TRBJ2-1	.
TGCAGTGCTAGTTTTGGGAGGTCGGGGAATGAGCAGTACTTC	CSASFGRSGNEQYF	few	TRBV20-1	TRBJ2-7	.
TGTGCCAGCAGCTTAAAACCTACGGGCTTAAACTCCTACGAGCAGTACTTC	CASSLKPTGLNSYEQYF	few	TRBV7-3	TRBJ2-7	.
TGCAGTGCTAGAGATCATGCGAGCCCTGGCTCCTACGAGCAGTACTTC	CSARDHASPGSYEQYF	.	TRBV20-1	TRBJ2-7	.
TGCAGCGGCTTAGCGGGGGGGTTCGGTACGCAGTATTTT	CSGLAGGFGTQYF	many	TRBV29-1	TRBJ2-3	TRBD2
TGTGCCAGTCAGCGGACGCAGTATTTT	CASQRTQYF	.	TRBV6-5	TRBJ2-3	.
TGTGCCAGCAGCTTCCGGGACATCGGCACAGATACGCAGTATTTT	CASSFRDIGTDTQYF	many	TRBV7-2	TRBJ2-3	.
TGTGCCAGCAGCCAAGACGTCGGGGTAACCGGGGAGCTGTTTTTT	CASSQDVGVTGELFF	.	TRBV3-1	TRBJ2-2	.
TGTGCCATCAGGAGGGCCTTGGACTGGCAAGAGACCCAGTACTTC	CAIRRALDWQETQYF	few	TRBV10-3	TRBJ2-5	.
TGTGCCAGCTCACGGCAACAGGACTACGAGCAGTACTTC	CASSRQQDYEQYF	.	TRBV18	TRBJ2-7	.
TGTGCCAGCAGCGTGGACAGGGCGGCAGATACGCAGTATTTT	CASSVDRAADTQYF	few	TRBV9	TRBJ2-3	TRBD1
TGTGCCAGCAGCTCCCACCAGCGGGGGGCCCCCTACAATGAGCAGTTCTTC	CASSSHQRGAPYNEQFF	few	TRBV7-2	TRBJ2-1	TRBD2
TGTGCCTGGAGTAACCCCTTAAAGAGGAATGAGCAGTTCTTC	CAWSNPLKRNEQFF	few	TRBV30	TRBJ2-1	.
TGTGCCAGCAGAGGTGCGGGAGGGTCCTACGAGCAGTACTTC	CASRGAGGSYEQYF	few	TRBV7-2	TRBJ2-7	TRBD2
TGTGCCAGCAGCTTATTTGCCCTACAGGATTTTGGCTACACCTTC	CASSLFALQDFGYTF	.	TRBV7-2	TRBJ1-2	.
TGTGCCAGCAGTTCCCCTCCGCCCTGGAATGAGCAGTTCTTC	CASSSPPPWNEQFF	.	TRBV28	TRBJ2-1	.
TGTGCCAGCAGCTTACAACGGGACAGACGGTGGGAGACCCAGTACTTC	CASSLQRDRRWETQYF	few	TRBV7-2	TRBJ2-5	TRBD1
TGTGCCAGCTCACCCAACACAGGGCGCGAGCAGTACTTC	CASSPNTGREQYF	many	TRBV18	TRBJ2-7	.
TGCAGTGCTAGAGGACTCGGGAGTGTGGGCTCCTACGAGCAGTACTTC	CSARGLGSVGSYEQYF	many	TRBV20-1	TRBJ2-7	.
TGTGCCAGCAGTTGGACAGGGGAGGTCTACAATCAGCCCCAGCATTTT	CASSWTGEVYNQPQHF	.	TRBV6-2/TRBV6-3	TRBJ1-5	TRBD1
TGTGCCAGCAGCTTAAGTAGCGGGAGCCAAGAGACCCAGTACTTC	CASSLSSGSQETQYF	.	TRBV7-2	TRBJ2-5	TRBD2
TGTGCCAGCAGCCCCAACCAAGGGGGCAGGGGCTCACCTAACTATGGCTACACCTTC	CASSPNQGGRGSPNYGYTF	many	TRBV9	TRBJ1-2	TRBD1
TGTGCCACCAGCATACGACAGAATCCGGACGGCTACACCTTC	CATSIRQNPDGYTF	many	TRBV15	TRBJ1-2	.
TGTGCCAGCAACCCCATGGGAGCCAAAAACATTCAGTACTTC	CASNPMGAKNIQYF	few	TRBV19	TRBJ2-4	.
TGCAGTGCTAGCCGGGACTCCCAGTTTGGGGAGCAGTACTTC	CSASRDSQFGEQYF	many	TRBV20-1	TRBJ2-7	.
TGTGCCAGCAGACCTTCCGGGACAGGGAACACTGAAGCTTTCTTT	CASRPSGTGNTEAFF	.	TRBV6-2/TRBV6-3	TRBJ1-1	TRBD1
TGCGCCAGCAGTGAGCCGCGCGCGAAGGGGTATAGCAATCAGCCCCAGCATTTT	CASSEPRAKGYSNQPQHF	many	TRBV10-2	TRBJ1-5	.
TGCAGTGCTTCTAGCGGGAGGTCCACCGGGGAGCTGTTTTTT	CSASSGRSTGELFF	few	TRBV20-1	TRBJ2-2	TRBD2
TGTGCCAGCAGCTTCGAGGTGGCGGATACGCAGTATTTT	CASSFEVADTQYF	many	TRBV6-5	TRBJ2-3	.
TGTGCCTGGAGTAGGTTCCTGTACCAAGAGACCCAGTACTTC	CAWSRFLYQETQYF	.	TRBV30	TRBJ2-5	.
TGCAGTCTAGGACAGGGCATTAACTATGGCTACACCTTC	CSLGQGINYGYTF	many	TRBV20-1	TRBJ1-2	TRBD1
TGTGCCACAAATCCGGGACAGCCTCCCTACGAGCAGTACTTC	CATNPGQPPYEQYF	.	TRBV10-3	TRBJ2-7	TRBD1
TGTGCCAGCAGTCCCGGATTACTAGCGGTGGGCTACGAGCAGTACTTC	CASSPGLLAVGYEQYF	.	TRBV12-3/TRBV12-4	TRBJ2-7	TRBD2
TGCAGTGCTATCCCTTATGTGGGAGTGGATGAGCAGTTCTTC	CSAIPYVGVDEQFF	.	TRBV20-1	TRBJ2-1	.
TGTGCCAGCAGCCTCTATGCCGATGAGCAGTTCTTC	CASSLYADEQFF	.	TRBV7-8	TRBJ2-1	.
TGCGCCAGCAGCCAACAGGGGGGAAGGAATGAGCAGTTCTTC	CASSQQGGRNEQFF	many	TRBV4-3	TRBJ2-1	.
TGCGCCAGCAGCCGGGGCAGCGGCTACGAGCAGTACTTC	CASSRGSGYEQYF	medium-sized	TRBV4-3	TRBJ2-7	.